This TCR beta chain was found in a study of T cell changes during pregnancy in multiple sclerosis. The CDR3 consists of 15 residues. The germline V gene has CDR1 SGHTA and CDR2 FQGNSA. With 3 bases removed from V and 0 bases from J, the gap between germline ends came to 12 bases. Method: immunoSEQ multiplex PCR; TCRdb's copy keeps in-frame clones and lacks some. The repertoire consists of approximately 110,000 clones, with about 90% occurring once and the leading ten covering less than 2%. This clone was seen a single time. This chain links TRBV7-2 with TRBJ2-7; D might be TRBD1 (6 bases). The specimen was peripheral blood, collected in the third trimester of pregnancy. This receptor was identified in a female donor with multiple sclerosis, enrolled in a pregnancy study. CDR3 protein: CASSFADSISYEQYF. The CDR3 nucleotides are TGTGCCAGCAGCTTTGCGGACAGCATCTCCTACGAGCAGTACTTC.